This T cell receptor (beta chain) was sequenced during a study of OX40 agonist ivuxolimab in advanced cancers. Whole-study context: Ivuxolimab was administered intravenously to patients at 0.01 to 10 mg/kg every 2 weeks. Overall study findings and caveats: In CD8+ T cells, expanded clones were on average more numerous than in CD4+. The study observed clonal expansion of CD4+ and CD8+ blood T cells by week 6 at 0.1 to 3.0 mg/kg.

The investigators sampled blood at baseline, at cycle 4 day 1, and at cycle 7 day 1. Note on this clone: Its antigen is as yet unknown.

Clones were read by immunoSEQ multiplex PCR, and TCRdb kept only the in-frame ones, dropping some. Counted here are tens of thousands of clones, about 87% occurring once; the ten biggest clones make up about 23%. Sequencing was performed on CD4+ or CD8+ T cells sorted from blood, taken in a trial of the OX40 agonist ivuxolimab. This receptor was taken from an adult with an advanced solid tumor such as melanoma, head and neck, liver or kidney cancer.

The CDR3 loop is CASSVLGSGNTIYF. CDR3 bases: TGTGCCAGCAGCGTATTGGGCTCTGGAAACACCATATATTTT. The rearrangement uses TRBV9 and TRBJ1-3; D uncertain. In germline, CDR1 is SGDLS, CDR2 YYNGEE. V was shortened by 1 base and J by 0 bases, with 5 bases between the two germline ends. The CDR3 extends over 14 amino acids. Full variable domain (missing parts from reference TRBV9 and TRBJ1-3): DSGVTQTPKHLITATGQRVTLRCSPRSGDLSVYWYQQSLDQGLQFLIQYYNGEERAKGNILERFSAQQFPDLHSELNLSSLELGDSALYFCASSVLGSGNTIYFGEGSWLTVV.